The 22 T cell receptor beta chains reported below all come from one sample, sequenced in a study of T cell responses to AZD1222 COVID-19 vaccine. This table comes from immunoSEQ multiplex PCR, and its TCRdb copy is limited to in-frame clones, with some not included. In the table there are about 160,000 clones, over 75% of which are singletons. The material was peripheral blood, obtained on day 0 of AZD1222 vaccination. These receptors were collected from an adult in good health.

The CDR3 loop reads CASSSGTSGVDEQFF. The DNA for the CDR3 is TGTGCCAGCAGCTCGGGGACTAGCGGGGTCGATGAGCAGTTCTTC. The chain combines TRBV7-3 with TRBJ2-1, with 13 bases fitting TRBD2. The CDR3 extends over 15 amino acids. V shed 4 bases, J shed 8 bases, and the junction held 5 bases outside the gene matches. Germline assignment: CDR1 SGHTA and CDR2 FQGTGA. Full variable domain (rest looked up from reference TRBV7-3 and TRBJ2-1): GAGVSQTPSNKVTEKGKYVELRCDPISGHTALYWYRQSLGQGPEFLIYFQGTGAADDSGLPNDRFFAVRPEGSVSTLKIQRTERGDSAVYLCASSSGTSGVDEQFFGPGTRLTVL.

The gene calls are TRBV5-4 and TRBJ1-2, with TRBD1 identical over 9 bases. The CDR3 totals 14 residues. Germline CDR1 and CDR2: SGHNT and YYREEE (reference sequence). The ends lost 4 bases at V and 2 bases at J; junction bases unmatched: 3. CDR3 in amino acids: CASSTGTGNYGYTF. The CDR3 DNA reads as TGTGCCAGCAGCACTGGGACAGGGAACTATGGCTACACCTTC.

The chain links TRBV10-3 to TRBJ2-5, with TRBD1 identical over 10 bases. The germline gives CDR1 ENHRY, CDR2 SYGVKD. Trimming took 5 bases from V and 4 from J; bases not matched to a gene: 7. The CDR3 is made up of 15 amino acids. CDR3 DNA: TGTGCCATCAGTCGGACAGGGGGAGGGCGAGAGACCCAGTACTTC. It translates to CAISRTGGGRETQYF.

The chain links TRBV27 to TRBJ2-7, with 7 bases matching TRBD1. CDR1 MNHEY and CDR2 SMNVEV come from the germline V gene (reference sequence). V gave up 3 bases and J gave up 0 bases; unmatched junction bases: 5. The CDR3 loop spans 15 amino acids. The CDR3 DNA reads as TGTGCCAGCAGTTTCACCGGGACAGACTCCTACGAGCAGTACTTC. Its protein is CASSFTGTDSYEQYF.

This clone was picked up a small number of times. The genes are TRBV5-1 and TRBJ2-2; D is undetermined. Germline V gene lookup returns CDR1 SGHRS and CDR2 YFSETQ. V was trimmed by 1 base and J by 5 bases, leaving 9 bases between them. The CDR3 runs 14 residues. CDR3 nucleotides: TGCGCCAGCAGCTTGTCTTACTCGACCGGGGAGCTGTTTTTT. It translates to CASSLSYSTGELFF.

V usage is TRBV7-9 and J usage is TRBJ2-7, with D perhaps TRBD1 (5 bases). The CDR3 consists of 15 residues. Trimming removed 2 bases from V and 2 bases from J, with 13 bases in between. Germline V CDR1 and CDR2: SEHNR, FQNEAQ (reference sequence). CDR3 nucleotide sequence: TGTGCCAGCAGCTTATGGCTGCAGGGAACCTACGAGCAGTACTTC. Its translation is CASSLWLQGTYEQYF.

The chain links TRBV30 to TRBJ2-1; 11 nucleotides align to TRBD1. The CDR3 sequence is 16 residues long. CDR1 is GTSNPN and CDR2 is SVGIG in the germline V gene (reference sequence). With 0 bases clipped from V and 4 bases from J, the junction kept 5 bases outside the gene matches. The CDR3 DNA reads TGTGCCTGGAGTGTGGGACAGGGGGGCTATTACAATGAGCAGTTCTTC. Its protein is CAWSVGQGGYYNEQFF.

The chain employs TRBV28 and TRBJ2-2, with D possibly matching TRBD1 (6 bases). The ends were cut back, 3 bases at V and 6 bases at J, with 17 bases in the middle. CDR1 and CDR2 (germline): MDHEN, SYDVKM. There are 16 residues in the CDR3. The CDR3 DNA is TGTGCCAGCAGTTTTGACGCAGGGGATAGGGCCGGGGAGCTGTTTTTT. Translating gives CASSFDAGDRAGELFF.

This clone was seen a single time. The chain carries TRBV15 and TRBJ1-5; D remains unclear. The CDR3 runs 15 residues. Trimming took off 5 bases at V and 4 bases at J, with 15 bases between the two ends. Looked up from germline, CDR1 is LNHNV and CDR2 is YYDKDF (reference sequence). The CDR3 loop is CATSFEGIENQPQHF. DNA of the CDR3: TGTGCCACCAGCTTTGAGGGCATTGAGAATCAGCCCCAGCATTTT.

This chain connects TRBV18 to TRBJ2-6; TRBD2 might be the D (5 bases). CDR3 length: 17 residues. The V gene's germline CDR1 is KGHSH and CDR2 LQKENI. The germline V and J ends were trimmed by 5 bases and 0 bases, with 14 bases remaining between them. The CDR3 protein is CASSSALGDSGANVLTF. CDR3 nucleotides: TGTGCCAGCTCATCGGCTCTCGGGGACTCTGGGGCCAACGTCCTGACTTTC.

The chain is built from TRBV12-5 and TRBJ1-2, with TRBD1 as a possible D gene (5 bases). This CDR3 comprises 16 residues. In germline, CDR1 is LGHNT, CDR2 FRNRAP. Between the trimmed V and J ends, which lost 0 bases and 4 bases, there was a span of 15 bases. The CDR3 loop is CASGLVPGWQGYGYTF. Written as DNA, the CDR3 is TGTGCTAGTGGTTTGGTACCGGGGTGGCAGGGCTATGGCTACACCTTC.

This clone was seen once. The CDR3 DNA reads TGTGCCAGCAGCTTATCTATTAGCGGGGCGACCTACGAGCAGTACTTC. Protein sequence: CASSLSISGATYEQYF. The rearrangement uses TRBV7-2 and TRBJ2-7; TRBD2 matches at 8 bases. V lost 2 bases to trimming and J lost 2 bases; unmatched junction nucleotides: 8. CDR1 is SGHTA and CDR2 is FQGNSA in the germline V gene. The CDR3 totals 16 residues.

V gene TRBV28 combines with J gene TRBJ1-3, with a tentative D call TRBD1 (6 bases). This CDR3 region has 15 residues. Germline CDR1 is MDHEN and CDR2 is SYDVKM. Trimming shortened V by 4 bases and J by 5 bases, and 15 bases separated the two germline ends. CDR3 bases: TGTGCCAGCAGTTCCCCCGGGGGGCAAAGAAACACCATATATTTT. Protein: CASSSPGGQRNTIYF.

This chain uses TRBV6-5 with TRBJ2-7; no reliable D call. The CDR3 extends over 13 amino acids. Trimming took off 7 bases at V and 2 bases at J, with 12 bases between the two ends. Per germline, CDR1 MNHEY and CDR2 SVGAGI. CDR3 region: CASTAPTPYEQYV. The CDR3 nucleotides are TGTGCCAGCACAGCGCCAACACCCTACGAGCAGTACGTC.

The gene calls are TRBV27 and TRBJ2-2; D is ambiguous. Trimming took 7 bases from V and 3 from J, leaving 15 bases between them. Germline CDR1 and CDR2: MNHEY and SMNVEV (reference sequence). There are 15 residues in the CDR3. CDR3 in DNA: TGTGCCAGCACCCCAAGGGCACCCGACACCGGGGAGCTGTTTTTT. Translating gives CASTPRAPDTGELFF.

This rearrangement joins TRBV3-1 (or the pseudogene TRBV3-2) to TRBJ2-7; D might be TRBD1 or TRBD2, each matching 5 bases. Per germline, CDR1 LGHDT and CDR2 YNNKEL (reference sequence). Deletions cut 1 base from V and 2 bases from J, with 15 bases between. The CDR3 extends over 16 amino acids. The CDR3 sequence is CASSQGWTGATYEQYV. CDR3 DNA: TGTGCCAGCAGCCAAGGGTGGACCGGGGCTACCTACGAGCAGTACGTC.

The J gene is TRBJ2-5, the V gene TRBV6-2 or TRBV6-3, with TRBD2 matching over 7 bases. The V gene's germline CDR1 is MNHEY and CDR2 SVGEGT. The V segment lost 4 bases and the J segment 2 bases; nucleotides outside the gene matches: 10. This CDR3 has 16 amino acids. The CDR3 protein is CASSFGGDLLQETQYF. CDR3 DNA: TGTGCCAGCAGTTTTGGGGGGGATTTACTTCAAGAGACCCAGTACTTC.

The rearrangement joins TRBV29-1 to TRBJ1-3; D gene ambiguous. The CDR3 extends over 14 amino acids. In germline, CDR1 is SQVTM, CDR2 ANQGSEA. The germline V and J ends were trimmed by 1 base and 2 bases, with 9 bases remaining between them. CDR3 sequence: CSVEARGTGNTIYF. The CDR3 DNA reads as TGCAGCGTTGAAGCTCGGGGTACTGGAAACACCATATATTTT.

This chain uses TRBV25-1 with TRBJ1-2; 7 bases line up with TRBD1. V shed 7 bases and J 8 bases; nucleotides not matched to a gene: 7. Per the germline V gene, CDR1 is MGHDK and CDR2 is SYGVNS. The CDR3 has 12 amino acids. CDR3 region: CASIGTVGGYTF. CDR3 bases: TGTGCCAGCATCGGGACAGTCGGCGGCTACACCTTC.

The V call is TRBV6-1, the J call TRBJ2-3; 9 bases fit TRBD2. The V gene's germline CDR1 is MNHNS and CDR2 SASEGT. The CDR3 loop spans 16 amino acids. The ends lost 3 bases at V and 3 bases at J; junction bases unmatched: 7. The CDR3 coding sequence is TGTGCCAGCAGTGACTTCGGCGGGGGGGAAACAGATACGCAGTATTTT. This codes for CASSDFGGGETDTQYF.

This clone was picked up one time. CDR3 region: CASSQEGRTYF. The CDR3 region has the DNA TGTGCCAGCAGCCAAGAGGGTCGGACCTACTTC. The chain employs TRBV3-1 (or the pseudogene TRBV3-2) and TRBJ2-5, with no clear D. The CDR3 covers 11 residues. CDR1 and CDR2 (germline): LGHDT, YNNKEL (reference sequence). V lost 0 bases to trimming and J lost 14 bases, with 10 bases between them.

The rearrangement uses TRBV7-9 and TRBJ2-7, with TRBD1 matching over 12 bases. The germline V gene encodes CDR1 SEHNR and CDR2 FQNEAQ (reference sequence). The CDR3 covers 18 residues. V lost 2 bases to trimming and J lost 9 bases; unmatched junction nucleotides: 17. The DNA of the CDR3 is TGTGCCAGCAGCTTACCGGGACAGGGGGCGTCCGGGGTCTGCTGGCAGTACGTC. Translating it yields CASSLPGQGASGVCWQYV.